The 14 T cell receptor beta chains in this list originate from one sample, sequenced in a study of T cell repertoires in ileal Crohn's disease. Assay: immunoSEQ multiplex PCR; the TCRdb copy retains only in-frame clones and omits some. The sample lists approximately 7,400 clones; about 70% were seen once. Time point indicated: neoterminal ileum biopsy at postoperative endoscopy, about 6 months after surgery. The specimen sequenced was ileal tissue. These receptors were taken from an adult with Crohn's disease.

The sample holds a few counts of this clone. This chain joins TRBV10-3 and TRBJ2-3; D gene ambiguous. The V gene's germline CDR1 is ENHRY and CDR2 SYGVKD. The CDR3 extends over 12 amino acids. The V end lost 4 bases, the J end lost 3 bases, and 5 bases lay between the germline ends. The CDR3 sequence: CAISAPTDTQYF. The CDR3 DNA sequence: TGTGCCATCAGTGCCCCAACAGATACGCAGTATTTT.

The rearrangement joins TRBV6-1 to TRBJ1-2, with D possibly matching TRBD1 (5 bases). The germline gives CDR1 MNHNS, CDR2 SASEGT. V lost 6 bases and J 3 bases, leaving 17 bases between the germline ends. The CDR3 totals 15 residues. CDR3 DNA sequence: TGTGCCAGCAGGACAGAAGAAGCTTCGTACTATGGCTACACCTTC. Protein sequence: CASRTEEASYYGYTF.

This clone was seen just once. This sequence joins TRBV18 and TRBJ1-3; 8 bases line up with TRBD1. V was pared by 6 bases and J by 4 bases, with 8 bases of the junction left unmatched. The V gene's germline CDR1 is KGHSH and CDR2 LQKENI. This CDR3 contains 15 residues. CDR3 loop: CASSPQGAGGNTIYF. Here the CDR3 DNA reads TGTGCCAGCTCTCCGCAGGGGGCAGGCGGAAACACCATATATTTT.

The V and J genes are TRBV30 and TRBJ1-2, with D possibly being TRBD1 (6 bases). V lost 5 bases and J 8 bases, leaving 18 bases between the germline ends. Germline V gene sequence: CDR1 GTSNPN, CDR2 SVGIG (reference sequence). CDR3 length: 13 residues. The chain's CDR3 is CAWDTTRQVGYTF. The CDR3 region has the DNA TGTGCCTGGGATACAACGCGACAGGTCGGCTACACCTTC.

Of note for this clone: Distinct nucleotide sequences in the sample also encode this CDR3. The genes are TRBV7-2 and TRBJ1-1, with D possibly matching TRBD1 (6 bases). Trimming cost V 1 base and J 8 bases, with 11 bases left between them. The CDR3 is 13 residues long. CDR1 and CDR2 (germline): SGHTA, FQGNSA. The CDR3 DNA follows: TGTGCCAGCAGCTTAGGTAGGGGGAACGAAGCTTTCTTT. It is translated as CASSLGRGNEAFF.

The rearrangement uses TRBV6-4 and TRBJ2-3; TRBD2 aligns across 11 bases. J lost 5 bases, V lost 7 bases, and 8 bases had no gene match. Germline lookup yields CDR1 MRHNA and CDR2 SNTAGT. The CDR3 consists of 15 residues. CDR3 protein: CASIKGLAGGDTQYF. Here the CDR3 DNA reads TGTGCCAGCATCAAAGGGCTAGCGGGGGGAGATACGCAGTATTTT.

CDR3 residues: CAWSVFGRGLSYEQYF. The CDR3 nucleotides are TGTGCCTGGAGTGTATTTGGGCGGGGTCTCTCTTACGAGCAGTACTTC. The rearrangement links TRBV30 to TRBJ2-7, with D maybe TRBD2 (6 bases). V was clipped by 0 bases and J by 4 bases, with 19 bases between them. Germline V gives CDR1 GTSNPN, CDR2 SVGIG (reference sequence). The CDR3 consists of 16 residues.

V is TRBV5-6 and J is TRBJ1-1; D uncertain. Germline V CDR1 and CDR2: SGHDT, YYEEEE. V was clipped by 2 bases and J by 4 bases, with 15 bases between them. This CDR3 spans 15 amino acids. The CDR3 region is CASSFMGVSSTEAFF. As DNA, the CDR3 is TGTGCCAGCAGCTTCATGGGAGTGTCGAGCACTGAAGCTTTCTTT.

The rearrangement joins TRBV7-2 to TRBJ2-1; 9 bases agree with TRBD2. Trimming took 3 bases from V and 8 from J; bases not matched to a gene: 11. The V gene's germline CDR1 is SGHTA and CDR2 FQGNSA. The CDR3 runs to 16 residues. The CDR3 is CASSFSGTSRKDEQFF. CDR3 DNA: TGTGCCAGCAGCTTCTCCGGGACTAGCCGGAAGGATGAGCAGTTCTTC.

V is TRBV5-5 and J is TRBJ1-2; D is undetermined. CDR1 and CDR2 (germline): SGHKS, YYEKEE (reference sequence). Trimming pared 4 bases from V and 5 bases from J, leaving 12 bases between. The CDR3 sequence is 13 residues long. CDR3 nucleotides: TGTGCCAGCAGCCCATCCCCCAGGTATGGCTACACCTTC. It is translated as CASSPSPRYGYTF.

This clone was seen only a few times. The rearrangement joins TRBV19 to TRBJ2-1; TRBD2 agrees at 10 bases. This CDR3 is built from 14 residues. The germline V gene has CDR1 LNHDA and CDR2 SQIVND (reference sequence). V shed 6 bases, J shed 5 bases, and the junction held 4 bases outside the gene matches. The DNA for the CDR3 is TGTGCCAGTAGGAATAGCGGGGGGAACAATGAGCAGTTCTTC. This sequence encodes CASRNSGGNNEQFF.

The chain couples TRBV6-1 to TRBJ1-2; a weak D match, TRBD1 (5 bases). V gave up 2 bases and J gave up 2 bases, with 12 bases separating them. The CDR3 spans 15 residues. Germline V gene sequence: CDR1 MNHNS, CDR2 SASEGT. The CDR3 DNA sequence: TGTGCCAGCAGTGAAAATTGGGGCAGAAACTATGGCTACACCTTC. Protein sequence: CASSENWGRNYGYTF.

This rearrangement joins TRBV15 to TRBJ1-6; 7 positions match TRBD1. This CDR3 spans 14 amino acids. From germline, CDR1 is LNHNV and CDR2 YYDKDF (reference sequence). The J segment lost 4 bases and the V segment lost 4 bases, leaving 1 base of the junction unmatched. The CDR3 here is CATSKGQYNSPLHF. CDR3 sequence (DNA): TGTGCCACCAGCAAGGGACAGTATAATTCACCCCTCCACTTT. The complete variable domain, with remaining parts taken from reference TRBV15 and TRBJ1-6, reads DAMVIQNPRYQVTQFGKPVTLSCSQTLNHNVMYWYQQKSSQAPKLLFHYYDKDFNNEADTPDNFQSRRPNTSFCFLDIRSPGLGDTAMYLCATSKGQYNSPLHFGNGTRLTVT.

The chain employs TRBV11-2 and TRBJ2-7, with D tentatively TRBD2 (6 bases). Germline V gene sequence: CDR1 SGHAT, CDR2 FQNNGV. CDR3 size: 15 residues. Trimming pared 2 bases from V and 3 bases from J, leaving 14 bases between. CDR3 nucleotide sequence: TGTGCCAGCAGCTTAATGAGGGACTTCGACTACGAGCAGTACTTC. It yields the protein CASSLMRDFDYEQYF.